The rows below give T cell receptor beta chains drawn from one sample of a study of blood T cell repertoires in COVID-19. Sequenced by immunoSEQ multiplex PCR; TCRdb stores in-frame clones only, minus some. The table records hundreds of thousands of clones, roughly 80% of them present only once. The sequenced sample consisted of peripheral blood. The receptor source for this set is a woman in her 50s with active or convalescent COVID-19. CDR3s leave out the opening cysteine and the closing phenylalanine or tryptophan.

>TRBV7-9
ASSYLTGMNTEAF
>TRBV6-6
ASRASAETQY
>TRBV7-2
ASSLARTSGGYQETQY
>TRBV2
ASSEGGVAGGASAKNIQY
>TRBV18
ASSGRGTGMNTEAF
>TRBV2
ASSYTGVLTEAF
>TRBV14
ASSLRGLAGGNNEQF
>TRBV10-3
AISESGNAGETQY
>TRBV5-4
ASSSGGGRYNEQF
>TRBV28
ASSLGPLAKNIQY
>TRBV19
ASSPHRADLPLAEAF
>TRBV5-5
ASSPPERLSARSF
>TRBV4-1
ASSQVTGGGYT
>TRBV5-4
ASSPVGQRSNTEAF
>TRBV5-4
ASSLALATDYEQY
>TRBV30
AWRGQRNEKLF
>TRBV6-2/TRBV6-3
ASSYSSRLGTSGSLYEQY
>TRBV7-2
ASSPRSDKKAF
>TRBV10-1
ASPRSTGKSYGQY
>TRBV29-1
SVANSGRVDEQY
>TRBV6-5
ASSTGHYYEQY
>TRBV23-1
ASSHFAGLSSGANVLT
>TRBV10-3
AISEGTSGTGTDTQY
>TRBV12-3/TRBV12-4
ASSPNPGNEQF
>TRBV11-2
ASGLAGREQY
>TRBV6-5
ASSYSRTGRDIQY
>TRBV28
ASSPPTGTAYNSPLH
>TRBV5-6
ASRLGAGAEQY
>TRBV5-6
ASSSAGGTLGYGYT
>TRBV30
AWSVRLAEV
>TRBV5-1
ASSDRTNYGYT
>TRBV6-5
ASRGQGAGTGELF
>TRBV19
ASRGTGNNSPLH
>TRBV2
ASRGDSERAF
>TRBV6-5
ASSLDRGTGNTIY
>TRBV20-1
SASGLSYNSPLH
>TRBV15
ATSATGTTNYGYT
>TRBV7-9
ASSLRGTPTDTQY
>TRBV11-3
ASSFGTGEGTEAF
>TRBV7-9
ASSSRQGVMNEQF
>TRBV6-4
ASAGTSGADTQY
>TRBV12-5
ASGWTGVSYNEQF
>TRBV11-2
ASSSSGASNEKLF
>TRBV6-5
ASSRRPGQNTEAF
>TRBV25-1
ASSDGQDNEKLF
>TRBV5-5
ASSLDAVPGGEPQH
>TRBV11-2
ASSSGEGNTIY
>TRBV19
ASRPGQTNYGYT
>TRBV9
ASSPPLNTGELF
>TRBV6-5
ASSGSWSNQPQH
>TRBV11-2
ASSLNTGATGNTIY
>TRBV6-4
ASSERFHLNQQGARSPLH
>TRBV5-1
ASSLDGTAMEQY
>TRBV5-5
ASSLRDRAEQY
>TRBV12-5
ASGLVLAGGAYEQY
>TRBV29-1
SVSQDRYGYT
>TRBV6-6
ASTQRLAYNEQF
>TRBV11-2
ASSISGFGETQY
>TRBV6-2/TRBV6-3
ASSYNSGGSSYNEQF
>TRBV19
ASSGLQGVTEAF